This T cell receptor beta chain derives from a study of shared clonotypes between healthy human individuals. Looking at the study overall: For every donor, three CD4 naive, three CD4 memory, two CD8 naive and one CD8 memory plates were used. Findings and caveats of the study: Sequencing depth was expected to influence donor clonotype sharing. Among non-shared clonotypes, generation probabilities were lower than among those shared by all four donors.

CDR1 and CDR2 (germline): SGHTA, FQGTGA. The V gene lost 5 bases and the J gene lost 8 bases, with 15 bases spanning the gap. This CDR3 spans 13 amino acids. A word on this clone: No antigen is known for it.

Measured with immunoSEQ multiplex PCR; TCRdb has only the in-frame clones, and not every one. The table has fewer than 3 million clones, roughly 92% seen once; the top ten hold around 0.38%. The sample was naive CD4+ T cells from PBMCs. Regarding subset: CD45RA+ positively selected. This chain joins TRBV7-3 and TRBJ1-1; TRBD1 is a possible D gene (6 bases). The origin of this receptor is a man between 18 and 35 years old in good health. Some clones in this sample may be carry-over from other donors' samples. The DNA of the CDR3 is TGTGCCAGCAGCCTAGACACCCAGGGGGAAGCTTTCTTT. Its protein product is CASSLDTQGEAFF.